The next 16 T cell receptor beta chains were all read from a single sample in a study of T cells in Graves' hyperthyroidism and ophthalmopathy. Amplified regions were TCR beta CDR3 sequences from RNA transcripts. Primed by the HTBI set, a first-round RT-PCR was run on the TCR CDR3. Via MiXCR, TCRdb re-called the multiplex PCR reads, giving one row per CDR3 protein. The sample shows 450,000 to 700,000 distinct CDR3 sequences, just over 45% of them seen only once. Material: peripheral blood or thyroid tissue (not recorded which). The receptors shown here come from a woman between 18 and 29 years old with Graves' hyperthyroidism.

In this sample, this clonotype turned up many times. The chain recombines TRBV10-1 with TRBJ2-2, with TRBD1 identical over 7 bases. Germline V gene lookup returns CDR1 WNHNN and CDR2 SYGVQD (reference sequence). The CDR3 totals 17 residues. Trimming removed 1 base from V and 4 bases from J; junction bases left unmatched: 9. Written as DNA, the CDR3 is TGCGCCAGCAGTGAGTTGCCTGGGACAGAAACCACCGGGGAGCTGTTTTTT. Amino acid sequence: CASSELPGTETTGELFF.

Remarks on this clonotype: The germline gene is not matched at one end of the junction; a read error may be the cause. CDR3 loop: CAISDPKTESPGNAIYF. Here the CDR3 DNA reads TGTGCCATCAGTGACCCAAAGACGGAGAGCCCTGGAAACGCCATATATTTT. The chain is built from TRBV10-3 and TRBJ1-3; no clear D. The CDR3 sequence is 17 residues long. Germline V gene data show CDR1 as ENHRY and CDR2 as SYGVKD.

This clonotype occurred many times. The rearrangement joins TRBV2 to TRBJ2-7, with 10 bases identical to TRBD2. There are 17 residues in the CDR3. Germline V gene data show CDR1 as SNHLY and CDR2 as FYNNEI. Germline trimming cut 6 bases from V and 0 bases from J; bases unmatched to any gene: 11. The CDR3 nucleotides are TGTGCCAGCAGACCCGACCGAGCGGGAGGGAGCTCCTACGAGCAGTACTTC. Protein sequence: CASRPDRAGGSSYEQYF.

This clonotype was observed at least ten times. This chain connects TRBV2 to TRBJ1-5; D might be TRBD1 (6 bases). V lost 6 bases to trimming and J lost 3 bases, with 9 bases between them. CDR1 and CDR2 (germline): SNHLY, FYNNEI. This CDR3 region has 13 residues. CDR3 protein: CASSTGPNQPQHF. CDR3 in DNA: TGTGCCAGCAGCACAGGGCCCAATCAGCCCCAGCATTTT.

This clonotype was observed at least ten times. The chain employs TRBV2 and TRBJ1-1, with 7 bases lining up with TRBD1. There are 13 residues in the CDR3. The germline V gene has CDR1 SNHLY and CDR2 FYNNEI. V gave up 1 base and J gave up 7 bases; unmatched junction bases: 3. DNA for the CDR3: TGTGCCAGCAGTGAAGATGGGGACAGTGAAGCTTTCTTT. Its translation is CASSEDGDSEAFF.

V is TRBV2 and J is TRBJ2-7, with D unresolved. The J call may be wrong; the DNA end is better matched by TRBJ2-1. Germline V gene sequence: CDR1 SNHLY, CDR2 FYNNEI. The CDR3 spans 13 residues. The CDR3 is CASPPSQPGEQFF. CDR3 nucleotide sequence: TGTGCCAGCCCCCCCTCCCAACCAGGCGAGCAGTTCTTC.

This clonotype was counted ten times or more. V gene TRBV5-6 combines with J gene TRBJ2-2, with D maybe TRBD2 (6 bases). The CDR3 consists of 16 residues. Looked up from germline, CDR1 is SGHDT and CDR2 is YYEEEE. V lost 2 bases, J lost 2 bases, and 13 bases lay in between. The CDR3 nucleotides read TGTGCCAGCAGCTTAGACAAGACTAGTAACACCGGGGAGCTGTTTTTT. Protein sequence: CASSLDKTSNTGELFF.

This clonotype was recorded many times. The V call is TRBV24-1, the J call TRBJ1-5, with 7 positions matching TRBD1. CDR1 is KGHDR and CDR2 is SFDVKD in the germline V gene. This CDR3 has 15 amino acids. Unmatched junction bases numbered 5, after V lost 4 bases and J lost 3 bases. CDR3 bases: TGTGCCACCAGTGACCCGACAGGGAACAATCAGCCCCAGCATTTT. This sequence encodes CATSDPTGNNQPQHF.

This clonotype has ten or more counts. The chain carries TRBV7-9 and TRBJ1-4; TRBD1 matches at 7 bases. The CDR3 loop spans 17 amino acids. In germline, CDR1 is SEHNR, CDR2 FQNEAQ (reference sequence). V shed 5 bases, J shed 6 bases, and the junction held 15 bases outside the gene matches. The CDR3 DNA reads TGTGCCAGCAGCCCGACAGGGAAGGACTCTCGCGATGAAAAACTGTTTTTT. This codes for CASSPTGKDSRDEKLFF.

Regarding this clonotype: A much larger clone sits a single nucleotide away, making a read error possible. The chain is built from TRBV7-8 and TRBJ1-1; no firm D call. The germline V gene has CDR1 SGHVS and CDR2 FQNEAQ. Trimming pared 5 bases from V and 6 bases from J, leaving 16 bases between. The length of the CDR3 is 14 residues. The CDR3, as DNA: TGTGCCAGCAGCCCCGGGCTTTTAAACGCTGAAGCTTTCTTT. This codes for CASSPGLLNAEAFF.

CDR3 coding DNA: TGTGCCACCAGTGATTGGACTAGCGGAAGCTCCTACGAGCAGTACTTC. It yields the protein CATSDWTSGSSYEQYF. The V and J genes are TRBV24-1 and TRBJ2-7, with 10 bases identical to TRBD2. Germline loops: CDR1 KGHDR, CDR2 SFDVKD. This CDR3 region has 16 residues. V was pared by 2 bases and J by 0 bases, with 3 bases of the junction left unmatched.

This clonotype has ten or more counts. The chain's CDR3 is CASSTGISDEQYF. Written as DNA, the CDR3 is TGCGCCAGCAGTACCGGGATAAGCGACGAGCAGTACTTC. The V and J genes are TRBV4-3 and TRBJ2-7; perhaps TRBD2 as D (5 bases). CDR3 length: 13 amino acids. The germline V and J ends were trimmed by 6 bases and 5 bases, with 14 bases remaining between them. In germline, CDR1 is LGHNA, CDR2 YSLEER.

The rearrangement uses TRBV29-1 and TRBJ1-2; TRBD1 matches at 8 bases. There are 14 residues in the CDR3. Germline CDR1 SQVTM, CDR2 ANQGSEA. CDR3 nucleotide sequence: TGCAGTTCCGTCGGGACAGGTGTCAACTATGGCTACACCTTC. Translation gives CSSVGTGVNYGYTF.

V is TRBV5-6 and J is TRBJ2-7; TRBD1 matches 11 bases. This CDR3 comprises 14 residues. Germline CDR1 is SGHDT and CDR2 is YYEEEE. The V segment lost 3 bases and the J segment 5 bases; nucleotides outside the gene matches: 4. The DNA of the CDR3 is TGTGCCAGCAGCTACGGGACAGGGGGTAACGAGCAGTACTTC. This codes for CASSYGTGGNEQYF.

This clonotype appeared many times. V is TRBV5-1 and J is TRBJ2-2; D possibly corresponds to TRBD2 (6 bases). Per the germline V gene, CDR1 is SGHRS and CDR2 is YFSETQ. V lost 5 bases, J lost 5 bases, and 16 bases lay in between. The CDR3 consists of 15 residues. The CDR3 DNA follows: TGCGCCAGCAGTAATACGGGAGAAGGGACCGGGGAGCTGTTTTTT. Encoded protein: CASSNTGEGTGELFF.

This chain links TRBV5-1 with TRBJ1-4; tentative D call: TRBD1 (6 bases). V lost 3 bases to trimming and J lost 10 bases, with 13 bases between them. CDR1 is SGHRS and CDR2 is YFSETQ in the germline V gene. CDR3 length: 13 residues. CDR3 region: CASSSGTSGKLFF. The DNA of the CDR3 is TGCGCCAGCAGCTCAGGGACATCCGGAAAACTGTTTTTT. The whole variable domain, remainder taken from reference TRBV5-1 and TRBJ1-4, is KAGVTQTPRYLIKTRGQQVTLSCSPISGHRSVSWYQQTPGQGLQFLFEYFSETQRNKGNFPGRFSGRQFSNSRSEMNVSTLELGDSALYLCASSSGTSGKLFFGSGTQLSVL.